These T cell receptor beta chains were read from a single sample in a study of T cell repertoires in cytomegalovirus infection. These receptors are not linked to any known antigen. TCRdb reanalysed the reads using MiXCR and keeps one entry per CDR3 protein. The sample has roughly 990,000 distinct CDR3 sequences; roughly 30% are singletons. The starting material was cultured CD8+ T cells from PBMCs, obtained from culture after CMV antigen stimulation. All receptors derive from a human donor in good health (CMV status not recorded). Some clones in this sample may be carry-over from other donors' samples. The CDR3 runs from the conserved cysteine through the conserved F or W. The order of the fields is clone size, J gene, D gene, V gene, CDR3 protein, CDR3 DNA. The D gene is left open where the match is weak. Size is omitted from some rows. Given values are once, few, many or a class for expanded clones.

abundance: NA
j_gene: TRBJ2-1
d_gene: TRBD1
v_gene: TRBV7-9
CDR3aa: CASSSGQGVEFF
CDR3nt: TGTGCCAGCAGCTCCGGACAGGGAGTCGAGTTCTTC

abundance: NA
j_gene: TRBJ1-5
d_gene: NA
v_gene: TRBV12-3/TRBV12-4
CDR3aa: CASSSGGAHQPQHF
CDR3nt: TGTGCCAGCAGTTCTGGGGGGGCGCATCAGCCCCAGCATTTT

abundance: NA
j_gene: TRBJ2-2
d_gene: TRBD2
v_gene: TRBV7-9
CDR3aa: CASSLASGYAGELFF
CDR3nt: TGTGCCAGCAGCTTAGCTAGCGGGTACGCCGGGGAGCTGTTTTTT

abundance: NA
j_gene: TRBJ1-2
d_gene: TRBD1
v_gene: TRBV5-1
CDR3aa: CASSVGTGLDGYTF
CDR3nt: TGCGCCAGCAGTGTCGGGACAGGACTAGATGGCTACACCTTC

abundance: NA
j_gene: TRBJ1-2
d_gene: NA
v_gene: TRBV19
CDR3aa: CASSIFETNYGYTF
CDR3nt: TGTGCCAGTAGTATTTTCGAGACTAACTATGGCTACACCTTC

abundance: many
j_gene: TRBJ2-2
d_gene: TRBD2
v_gene: TRBV7-6
CDR3aa: CASRTGTSWTGELFF
CDR3nt: TGTGCCAGCAGGACCGGGACTAGCTGGACCGGGGAGCTGTTTTTT

abundance: NA
j_gene: TRBJ1-2
d_gene: NA
v_gene: TRBV20-1
CDR3aa: CSARDPSSGGYTF
CDR3nt: TGCAGTGCTAGGGACCCAAGTTCGGGGGGCTACACCTTC

abundance: few
j_gene: TRBJ1-1
d_gene: NA
v_gene: TRBV4-1
CDR3aa: CASSQDQVMNTEAFF
CDR3nt: TGCGCCAGCAGCCAGGATCAAGTCATGAACACTGAAGCTTTCTTT

abundance: few
j_gene: TRBJ2-3
d_gene: TRBD2
v_gene: TRBV13
CDR3aa: CASSLGTSQLGDTQYF
CDR3nt: TGTGCCAGCAGCTTAGGGACTAGCCAACTTGGAGATACGCAGTATTTT

abundance: many
j_gene: TRBJ2-3
d_gene: NA
v_gene: TRBV7-2
CDR3aa: CASSSGAGWADTQYF
CDR3nt: TGTGCCAGCAGCTCAGGGGCCGGGTGGGCAGATACGCAGTATTTT

abundance: few
j_gene: TRBJ1-1
d_gene: TRBD1
v_gene: TRBV28
CDR3aa: CASSLFAGTGGTEAFF
CDR3nt: TGTGCCAGCAGTTTATTCGCCGGGACAGGGGGTACTGAAGCTTTCTTT

abundance: few
j_gene: TRBJ2-3
d_gene: NA
v_gene: TRBV12-3/TRBV12-4
CDR3aa: CASTDRGPSSGGTLTDTQYF
CDR3nt: TGTGCCAGCACCGACAGGGGGCCGTCTAGCGGGGGGACCCTCACAGATACGCAGTATTTT

abundance: NA
j_gene: TRBJ2-7
d_gene: TRBD1
v_gene: TRBV6-4
CDR3aa: CASSDSRDRGWCEQYF
CDR3nt: TGTGCCAGCAGTGACTCGAGGGACAGGGGATGGTGCGAGCAGTACTTC

abundance: NA
j_gene: TRBJ1-2
d_gene: NA
v_gene: TRBV14
CDR3aa: CASSQDSGALLWGYTF
CDR3nt: TGTGCCAGCAGCCAAGATTCAGGGGCCCTACTGTGGGGCTACACCTTC

abundance: few
j_gene: TRBJ2-6
d_gene: TRBD2
v_gene: TRBV7-9
CDR3aa: CASIREGLAGANVLTF
CDR3nt: TGTGCCAGCATCAGGGAGGGTTTGGCTGGGGCCAACGTCCTGACTTTC

abundance: NA
j_gene: TRBJ2-3
d_gene: NA
v_gene: TRBV6-1
CDR3aa: CASSEALRGDTQYF
CDR3nt: TGTGCCAGCAGTGAAGCGCTTCGAGGAGATACGCAGTATTTT

abundance: many
j_gene: TRBJ2-2
d_gene: NA
v_gene: TRBV7-8
CDR3aa: CASSLKGTVPGELFF
CDR3nt: TGTGCCAGCAGCTTAAAAGGGACGGTTCCCGGGGAGCTGTTTTTT

abundance: few
j_gene: TRBJ1-3
d_gene: NA
v_gene: TRBV27
CDR3aa: CASSPSVGAGNTIYF
CDR3nt: TGTGCCAGCAGCCCCTCGGTTGGAGCCGGAAACACCATATATTTT

abundance: NA
j_gene: TRBJ1-2
d_gene: NA
v_gene: TRBV7-9
CDR3aa: CALVGGRYTF
CDR3nt: TGTGCCCTGGTCGGGGGTCGCTACACCTTC

abundance: NA
j_gene: TRBJ2-3
d_gene: NA
v_gene: TRBV20-1
CDR3aa: CSAYREWTDTQYF
CDR3nt: TGCAGTGCTTACAGGGAGTGGACAGATACGCAGTATTTT

abundance: NA
j_gene: TRBJ1-1
d_gene: NA
v_gene: TRBV9
CDR3aa: CASSPEGGVNTEAFF
CDR3nt: TGTGCCAGCAGCCCCGAGGGGGGAGTGAACACTGAAGCTTTCTTT

abundance: NA
j_gene: TRBJ2-1
d_gene: TRBD1
v_gene: TRBV11-3
CDR3aa: CASSLETGMVSYNEQFF
CDR3nt: TGTGCCAGCAGCTTAGAGACAGGGATGGTATCCTACAATGAGCAGTTCTTC

abundance: NA
j_gene: TRBJ1-5
d_gene: NA
v_gene: TRBV6-6
CDR3aa: CASSDNEGSQPQHF
CDR3nt: TGTGCCAGCAGTGATAATGAAGGAAGTCAGCCCCAGCATTTT

abundance: few
j_gene: TRBJ2-3
d_gene: TRBD1
v_gene: TRBV10-3
CDR3aa: CATDRESSDTQYF
CDR3nt: TGTGCCACCGACAGGGAATCATCAGATACGCAGTATTTT

abundance: few
j_gene: TRBJ2-7
d_gene: NA
v_gene: TRBV19
CDR3aa: CASSIGSLDEQYF
CDR3nt: TGTGCCAGTAGTATAGGGTCCCTCGACGAGCAGTACTTC

abundance: NA
j_gene: TRBJ1-3
d_gene: NA
v_gene: TRBV7-2
CDR3aa: CASSLYIAYSGNTIYF
CDR3nt: TGTGCCAGCAGCTTGTACATCGCTTACTCTGGAAACACCATATATTTT

abundance: few
j_gene: TRBJ2-3
d_gene: TRBD1
v_gene: TRBV12-3/TRBV12-4
CDR3aa: CASSLDPTGGADTQYF
CDR3nt: TGTGCCAGCAGTTTGGACCCTACAGGGGGCGCAGATACGCAGTATTTT

abundance: many
j_gene: TRBJ2-4
d_gene: TRBD1
v_gene: TRBV7-2
CDR3aa: CASSLTWTGGSVAAKNIQYF
CDR3nt: TGTGCCAGCAGCTTGACCTGGACAGGGGGCTCCGTGGCAGCCAAAAACATTCAGTACTTC

abundance: few
j_gene: TRBJ2-1
d_gene: NA
v_gene: TRBV10-3
CDR3aa: CATSTGNPYNEQFF
CDR3nt: TGTGCCACGAGTACAGGTAACCCCTACAATGAGCAGTTCTTC

abundance: many
j_gene: TRBJ2-3
d_gene: TRBD2
v_gene: TRBV7-8
CDR3aa: CASSLVLAGTADTQYF
CDR3nt: TGTGCCAGCAGCTTAGTACTAGCGGGGACTGCAGATACGCAGTATTTT

abundance: NA
j_gene: TRBJ1-1
d_gene: NA
v_gene: TRBV6-2/TRBV6-3
CDR3aa: CASSYAQANTEAFF
CDR3nt: TGTGCCAGCAGTTACGCACAGGCCAACACTGAAGCTTTCTTT

abundance: once
j_gene: TRBJ1-5
d_gene: NA
v_gene: TRBV20-1
CDR3aa: CSARVIPIPNQPQHF
CDR3nt: TGCAGTGCTAGAGTCATTCCAATTCCTAATCAGCCCCAGCATTTT

abundance: few
j_gene: TRBJ2-1
d_gene: NA
v_gene: TRBV4-1
CDR3aa: CASSHGNSREQFF
CDR3nt: TGCGCCAGCAGCCACGGAAACTCCCGCGAGCAGTTCTTC

abundance: NA
j_gene: TRBJ2-7
d_gene: NA
v_gene: TRBV7-9
CDR3aa: CASSLGGGPVSEQYF
CDR3nt: TGTGCCAGCAGCTTAGGAGGGGGGCCGGTCAGCGAGCAGTACTTC

abundance: few
j_gene: TRBJ1-1
d_gene: NA
v_gene: TRBV27
CDR3aa: CASTESFLDLPEAFF
CDR3nt: TGTGCCAGCACCGAGAGCTTTTTGGATCTCCCTGAAGCTTTCTTT

abundance: NA
j_gene: TRBJ1-2
d_gene: TRBD1
v_gene: TRBV9
CDR3aa: CASSLGTENYPNYGYTF
CDR3nt: TGTGCCAGCAGCCTAGGGACAGAGAACTACCCTAACTATGGCTACACCTTC